The clone carrying this T cell receptor (beta chain) appeared once. The source of the sample is a study of Ad26.COV2.S vaccination and SARS-CoV-2 variants. Study in general: In the COV1001 trial, the donor was in the Ad26.COV2.S arm. Ad26.COV2.S given intramuscularly, once or twice 56 days apart.

The data were produced by immunoSEQ multiplex PCR, yet TCRdb's version contains in-frame clones alone and is incomplete. Altogether approximately 350,000 clones are present, roughly 84% being singletons, with the ten largest covering around 3.6%. This sample's treatment: 15 to 20 received Ad26.COV2.S at low or high dose, single or two shots; five or six received placebo; per-sample allocation not given. All samples were drawn on day 63, counting from the first vaccine or placebo injection. The CDR3 runs to 16 residues. Germline assignment: CDR1 SNHLY and CDR2 FYNNEI. The V gene end was trimmed by 0 bases and the J gene end by 4 bases; junction bases not matched to a gene: 6.

Sequences were derived from peripheral blood, sampled in a trial of Ad26.COV2.S vaccine versus placebo. The receptor's source is a person aged 18-65 years who received the Ad26.COV2.S COVID-19 vaccine or a placebo. The chain couples TRBV2 to TRBJ1-5; 7 bases line up with TRBD1. Here the CDR3 DNA reads TGTGCCAGCAGTGAAGCGTTGACAGGGTCTAATCAGCCCCAGCATTTT. This sequence encodes CASSEALTGSNQPQHF.